Following are 25 T cell receptor beta chains from one sample sequenced in a study of coeliac disease. Profiled with immunoSEQ multiplex PCR; TCRdb holds only in-frame clones, not every one. The sample shows 7,500 to 9,500 clones, 67% of them seen only once. Specimen: lamina propria lymphocytes from the gut. Receptors originate from a woman aged 60 to 75 with celiac disease.

This chain joins TRBV4-2 and TRBJ1-4; maybe TRBD1 (5 bases). Germline loops: CDR1 LGHNA, CDR2 YNFKEQ. This CDR3 is 14 amino acids long. V was clipped by 1 base and J by 7 bases, with 10 bases between them. The CDR3 bases are TGTGCCAGCAGCCAAGGCAGGGTATCTGAAAAACTGTTTTTT. Its translation is CASSQGRVSEKLFF.

The chain carries TRBV7-2 and TRBJ1-2; D is perhaps TRBD1 (5 bases). This CDR3 region has 14 residues. Trimming took off 1 base at V and 3 bases at J, with 9 bases between the two ends. CDR1 SGHTA and CDR2 FQGNSA come from the germline V gene. The CDR3, as DNA: TGTGCCAGCAGCTTAGTCGACAGCGACTATGGCTACACCTTC. This translates into CASSLVDSDYGYTF.

The V call is TRBV9, the J call TRBJ1-2; 7 nucleotides match TRBD1. The CDR3 is 14 amino acids. Trimming cost V 4 bases and J 8 bases; bases outside gene matches: 11. Germline V gives CDR1 SGDLS, CDR2 YYNGEE. The chain's CDR3 is CASSTSTGLDGYTF. The DNA for the CDR3 is TGTGCCAGCAGCACCTCGACAGGGCTTGACGGCTACACCTTC.

The chain uses TRBV11-3 and TRBJ2-1; 8 positions agree with TRBD1. From germline, CDR1 is SGHNT and CDR2 YENEEA. The CDR3 length is 18 residues. The V and J ends lost 5 bases and 2 bases, in that order; junction bases with no gene match: 14. CDR3: CASSLRGPVQGAYNEQFF. For the CDR3, the DNA is TGTGCCAGCAGCCTAAGAGGTCCGGTACAGGGGGCCTACAATGAGCAGTTCTTC.

The genes are TRBV5-6 and TRBJ2-3; 13 bases align to TRBD2. Unmatched junction bases numbered 4, after V lost 2 bases and J lost 7 bases. The CDR3 runs 15 residues. Germline loops: CDR1 SGHDT, CDR2 YYEEEE. For the CDR3, the DNA is TGTGCCAGCAGCTTCGGACTAGCGGGGGCCAATACGCAGTATTTT. Its protein is CASSFGLAGANTQYF.

The chain joins TRBV18 to TRBJ2-3; 12 bases agree with TRBD2. The germline V gene has CDR1 KGHSH and CDR2 LQKENI. V was pared by 0 bases and J by 4 bases, with 2 bases of the junction left unmatched. The CDR3 runs to 16 residues. The CDR3 loop reads CASSPPRTSGADTQYF. CDR3 nucleotide sequence: TGTGCCAGCTCACCACCCCGGACTAGCGGGGCAGATACGCAGTATTTT.

The rearrangement uses TRBV11-2 and TRBJ2-7; D gene uncertain. The CDR3 has 15 residues. CDR1 and CDR2 from the germline V gene are SGHAT and FQNNGV. Trimming shortened V by 1 base and J by 3 bases, and 13 bases separated the two germline ends. The CDR3 DNA follows: TGTGCCAGCAGCTTAGGCCCCCTTACCGGCTACGAGCAGTACTTC. This translates into CASSLGPLTGYEQYF.

This clone appeared a few times. CDR3 sequence (DNA): TGTGCCAGCAGGATAGCGGGGGGGACCACAGATACGCAGTATTTT. The encoded protein is CASRIAGGTTDTQYF. V and J are TRBV6-1 and TRBJ2-3; TRBD2 matches 11 bases. The germline V gene encodes CDR1 MNHNS and CDR2 SASEGT. The trim removed 6 bases at V and 2 bases at J, leaving 4 bases unmatched. The CDR3 extends over 15 amino acids.

The chain joins TRBV30 to TRBJ2-5; TRBD2 matches at 13 bases. CDR1 is GTSNPN, CDR2 SVGIG, per germline (reference sequence). V lost 2 bases, J lost 9 bases, and 6 bases stayed unmatched. The CDR3 has 14 residues. The CDR3 DNA reads TGTGCCTGGAGTATGGTCACTAGCGGGGGGGCCCAGTACTTC. Its protein product is CAWSMVTSGGAQYF.

V usage is TRBV11-2 and J usage is TRBJ2-5, with 11 bases aligning to TRBD1. The end of the DNA aligns better with TRBJ2-7, so the J call may be wrong. This CDR3 region has 14 residues. Per germline, CDR1 SGHAT and CDR2 FQNNGV. The CDR3 sequence is CASSRTGGLYEQYF. The CDR3 nucleotides read TGTGCCAGCAGCAGGACAGGGGGCCTCTACGAGCAGTACTTC.

The chain is built from TRBV19 and TRBJ1-2; TRBD1 aligns across 9 bases. V dropped 6 bases and J dropped 4; count of bases not matched to a gene: 3. This CDR3 contains 13 residues. The germline gives CDR1 LNHDA, CDR2 SQIVND (reference sequence). The CDR3: CASRQGASYGYTF. In nucleotides, the CDR3 is TGTGCCAGTAGACAGGGGGCCAGCTATGGCTACACCTTC. Full variable domain (missing parts from reference TRBV19 and TRBJ1-2): DGGITQSPKYLFRKEGQNVTLSCEQNLNHDAMYWYRQDPGQGLRLIYYSQIVNDFQKGDIAEGYSVSREKKESFPLTVTSAQKNPTAFYLCASRQGASYGYTFGSGTRLTVV.

This clone came up a few times. The V and J genes are TRBV18 and TRBJ2-1; D gene uncertain. There are 15 residues in the CDR3. The germline CDR1 and CDR2 sequences are KGHSH and LQKENI. Trimming removed 4 bases from V and 0 bases from J, with 10 bases in between. The CDR3 DNA reads as TGTGCCAGCTCACTTGGAGAGAACTCCTACAATGAGCAGTTCTTC. Amino acids: CASSLGENSYNEQFF.

With respect to this clone: At one end, the junction sequence differs from germline, possibly due to a read error. J is TRBJ1-1 and V is TRBV7-2; TRBD1 is a possible D gene (6 bases). Per the germline V gene, CDR1 is SGHTA and CDR2 is FQGNSA. The CDR3 has 14 residues. The CDR3 coding sequence is TGCGCCAGCAGCGCCCGGGACACCAGGAGTGAAGCTTTCTTT. The encoded protein is CASSARDTRSEAFF.

The chain has TRBV5-1 and TRBJ1-1, with TRBD1 identical over 8 bases. Germline values: CDR1 SGHRS, CDR2 YFSETQ. Trimming took 4 bases from V and 5 from J; bases not matched to a gene: 10. This CDR3 comprises 15 residues. The CDR3, as DNA: TGCGCCAGCAGCCCTACTGAGACAGGGGCGACTGAAGCTTTCTTT. Protein: CASSPTETGATEAFF.

This clone was seen a few times. The V call is TRBV27, the J call TRBJ1-3; 9 positions agree with TRBD1. V shed 3 bases and J 0 bases; nucleotides not matched to a gene: 12. This CDR3 has 19 residues. Germline values: CDR1 MNHEY, CDR2 SMNVEV (reference sequence). In DNA form, the CDR3 reads TGTGCCAGCAGTTTTAGGGGACAGGGAGAGAGGAGCTCTGGAAACACCATATATTTT. This translates into CASSFRGQGERSSGNTIYF.

This clone was seen a few times. The CDR3 DNA follows: TGTGCCAGCAGCCCAACGTCAGACAGGGGAGACAATCAGCCCCAGCATTTT. Translated, it gives CASSPTSDRGDNQPQHF. V gene TRBV28 combines with J gene TRBJ1-5; 8 bases align to TRBD1. J gave up 3 bases and V 6 bases, and 13 bases lay outside the gene matches. Germline CDR1 and CDR2: MDHEN and SYDVKM. The CDR3 consists of 17 residues.

The V and J genes are TRBV10-3 and TRBJ1-5; 9 positions match TRBD1. The germline V gene encodes CDR1 ENHRY and CDR2 SYGVKD. This CDR3 is built from 14 residues. The ends lost 5 bases at V and 7 bases at J; junction bases unmatched: 6. The CDR3 DNA is TGTGCCATCAGTCCGGGACAGGGTGGACAGCCCCAGCATTTT. It is translated as CAISPGQGGQPQHF.

The chain carries TRBV6-4 and TRBJ2-7, with D possibly TRBD1 on 6 matching bases. The CDR3 extends over 15 amino acids. V was clipped by 9 bases and J by 9 bases, with 27 bases between them. Germline V gene lookup returns CDR1 MRHNA and CDR2 SNTAGT. CDR3 protein: CARSNGTSSVRGQYF. CDR3 DNA: TGTGCCAGGTCGAACGGGACATCTTCCGTTCGTGGGCAGTACTTC.

This chain joins TRBV7-2 and TRBJ2-1; TRBD2 matches 12 bases. The CDR3 contains 18 residues. Trimming cost V 1 base and J 7 bases; bases outside gene matches: 11. Germline V gene sequence: CDR1 SGHTA, CDR2 FQGNSA. The CDR3 DNA follows: TGTGCCAGCAGCTTAGTAGGGCTAGCGGGAGGGCCGGGGAATGAGCAGTTCTTC. It translates to CASSLVGLAGGPGNEQFF.

The rearrangement links TRBV6-1 to TRBJ2-1; 7 bases map to TRBD1. The junction had 11 bases not matched to a gene; V was cut back by 10 bases and J by 2 bases. This CDR3 contains 15 residues. Germline V gene sequence: CDR1 MNHNS, CDR2 SASEGT. For the CDR3, the DNA is TGTGCCATCCAGGGGGACCCTCAGCCCTACAATGAGCAGTTCTTC. Protein sequence: CAIQGDPQPYNEQFF.

The gene calls are TRBV9 and TRBJ2-1; D is possibly TRBD2 (5 bases). Trimming took off 1 base at V and 0 bases at J, with 11 bases between the two ends. Looked up from germline, CDR1 is SGDLS and CDR2 is YYNGEE. The CDR3 runs to 16 residues. The CDR3 nucleotides are TGTGCCAGCAGCGTATTTGCGGGTAGCTCCTACAATGAGCAGTTCTTC. Translating gives CASSVFAGSSYNEQFF. Together with reference TRBV9 and TRBJ2-1, the CDR3 gives the full variable domain: DSGVTQTPKHLITATGQRVTLRCSPRSGDLSVYWYQQSLDQGLQFLIQYYNGEERAKGNILERFSAQQFPDLHSELNLSSLELGDSALYFCASSVFAGSSYNEQFFGPGTRLTVL.

CDR3 DNA sequence: TGTGCCAGCAGCTTAGTGTCGGGGGACGCTTTCTTT. It translates to CASSLVSGDAFF. This sequence joins TRBV7-9 and TRBJ1-1; D possibly corresponds to TRBD1 (5 bases). V gave up 1 base and J gave up 11 bases, with 11 bases separating them. Germline V gives CDR1 SEHNR, CDR2 FQNEAQ (reference sequence). CDR3 length equals 12 residues.

The V gene is TRBV9, the J gene TRBJ2-2; 7 positions match TRBD2. V lost 4 bases, J lost 3 bases, and 12 bases stayed unmatched. Germline V gene sequence: CDR1 SGDLS, CDR2 YYNGEE. There are 17 residues in the CDR3. The CDR3 bases are TGTGCCAGCAGCACCCCGGGGGGAGGGCCAGACACCGGGGAGCTGTTTTTT. It is translated as CASSTPGGGPDTGELFF.

This clone showed up just a few times. J is TRBJ1-2 and V is TRBV29-1; no firm D call. Trimming removed 4 bases from V and 8 bases from J, with 11 bases in between. Germline V CDR1 and CDR2: SQVTM, ANQGSEA. The CDR3 contains 11 residues. The CDR3 spells CSVGQLQGYTF. The CDR3 nucleotides are TGCAGCGTTGGGCAGTTGCAGGGCTACACCTTC.

This clone was counted only a few times. The chain has TRBV7-9 and TRBJ2-7; D not resolved. The length of the CDR3 is 15 residues. Looked up from germline, CDR1 is SEHNR and CDR2 is FQNEAQ (reference sequence). V was trimmed by 3 bases and J by 1 base, leaving 13 bases between them. CDR3 in amino acids: CASSLVQAQSYEQYF. Here the CDR3 DNA reads TGTGCCAGCAGCTTGGTTCAGGCACAATCCTACGAGCAGTACTTC.